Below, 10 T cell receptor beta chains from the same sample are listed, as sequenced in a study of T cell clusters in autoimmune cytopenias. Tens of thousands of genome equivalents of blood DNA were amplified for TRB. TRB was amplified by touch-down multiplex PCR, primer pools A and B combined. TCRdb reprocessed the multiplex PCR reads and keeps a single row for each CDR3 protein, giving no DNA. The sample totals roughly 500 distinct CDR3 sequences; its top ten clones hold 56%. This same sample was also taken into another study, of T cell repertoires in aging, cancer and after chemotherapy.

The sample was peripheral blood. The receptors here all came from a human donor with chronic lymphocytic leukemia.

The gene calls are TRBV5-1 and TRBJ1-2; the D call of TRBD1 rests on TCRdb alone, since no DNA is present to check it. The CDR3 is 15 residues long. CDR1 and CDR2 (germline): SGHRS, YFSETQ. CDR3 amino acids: CASSSPGGDNYGYTF.

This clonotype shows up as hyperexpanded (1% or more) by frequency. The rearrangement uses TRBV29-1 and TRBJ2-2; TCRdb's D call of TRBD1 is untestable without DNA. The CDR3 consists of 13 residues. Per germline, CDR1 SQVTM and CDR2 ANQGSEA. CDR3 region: CSVATGSTGELFF.

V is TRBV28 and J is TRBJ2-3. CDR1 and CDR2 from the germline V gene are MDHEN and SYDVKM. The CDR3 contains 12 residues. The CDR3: CASTLWADTQYF. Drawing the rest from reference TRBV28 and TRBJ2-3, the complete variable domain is DVKVTQSSRYLVKRTGEKVFLECVQDMDHENMFWYRQDPGLGLRLIYFSYDVKMKEKGDIPEGYSVSREKKERFSLILESASTNQTSMYLCASTLWADTQYFGPGTRLTVL.

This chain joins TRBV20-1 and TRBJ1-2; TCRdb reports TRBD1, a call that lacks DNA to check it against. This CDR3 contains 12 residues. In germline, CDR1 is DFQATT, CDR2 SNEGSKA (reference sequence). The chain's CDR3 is CSARVLGGLLTF.

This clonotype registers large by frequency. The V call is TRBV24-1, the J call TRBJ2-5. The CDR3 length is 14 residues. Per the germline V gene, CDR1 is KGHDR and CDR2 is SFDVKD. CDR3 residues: CATSLTGYQETQYF.

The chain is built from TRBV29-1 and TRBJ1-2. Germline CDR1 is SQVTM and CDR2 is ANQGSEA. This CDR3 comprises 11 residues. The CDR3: CSVGGNYGYTF. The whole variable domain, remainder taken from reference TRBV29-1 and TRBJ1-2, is SAVISQKPSRDICQRGTSLTIQCQVDSQVTMMFWYRQQPGQSLTLIATANQGSEATYESGFVIDKFPISRPNLTFSTLTVSNMSPEDSSIYLCSVGGNYGYTFGSGTRLTVV.

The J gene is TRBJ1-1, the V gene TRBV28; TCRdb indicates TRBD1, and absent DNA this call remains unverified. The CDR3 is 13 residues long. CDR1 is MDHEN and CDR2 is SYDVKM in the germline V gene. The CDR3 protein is CAIVGAERTEAFF.

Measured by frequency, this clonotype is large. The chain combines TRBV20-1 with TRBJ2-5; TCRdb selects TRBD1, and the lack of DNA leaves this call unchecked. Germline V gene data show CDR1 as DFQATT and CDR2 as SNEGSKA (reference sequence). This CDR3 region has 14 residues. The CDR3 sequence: CSARDFGGLKTQYF.

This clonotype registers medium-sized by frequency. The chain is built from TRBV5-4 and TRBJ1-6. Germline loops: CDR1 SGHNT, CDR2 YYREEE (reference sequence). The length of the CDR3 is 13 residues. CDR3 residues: CASSSDTRPPLHF.

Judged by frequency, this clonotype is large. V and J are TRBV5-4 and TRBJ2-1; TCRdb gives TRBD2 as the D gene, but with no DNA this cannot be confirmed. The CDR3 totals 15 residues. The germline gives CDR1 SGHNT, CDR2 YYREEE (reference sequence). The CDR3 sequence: CASSFRWREYNEQFF.